One and the same sample provided the 2 T cell receptor beta chains below, sequenced in a study of vaccination and CD4 T cells after COVID-19 (dated by TCRdb to 2022 to 2024). Their recognized antigens are unknown. The method was PCR. Sequencing was carried out with an Illumina iSeq 100. At the Johns Hopkins FTIC core, DNA from the cultured CD4+ T cells underwent TCR sequencing with the Oncomine TCR Beta short-read assay. In TCRdb, the public reads were trimmed at Q25 with fastp and aligned with MiXCR, with productive beta chains retained. Rows are combined by CDR3 protein, so each entry shows the most common genes and DNA. The sample has approximately 4,600 distinct CDR3 sequences on record, approximately 58% of them singletons. The ten largest clones take up approximately 40% of the sample. The treatment or condition label corresponds to: roughly 10-day PBMC culture with coronavirus spike peptide pools or control peptides (ViraFEST assay). CD4+ T cells from unexposed donors were collected before the COVID-19 pandemic (2011-2018).

Sequenced material: CD4+ T cells from blood, cultured in vitro. The source is a human donor in good health.

The CDR3: CASSLFAGGPSNEQFF. CDR3 bases: TGTGCCAGCAGTTTGTTTGCCGGGGGCCCCTCCAATGAGCAGTTCTTC. The chain links TRBV27 to TRBJ2-1, with D possibly called TRBD1 or TRBD2 (6 bases each). Trimming cost V 3 bases and J 6 bases, with 18 bases left between them. Germline V lookup: CDR1 MNHEY, CDR2 SMNVEV (reference sequence). CDR3 size: 16 residues.

The genes are TRBV7-9 and TRBJ2-5; TRBD1 agrees at 10 bases. Germline V gene lookup returns CDR1 SEHNR and CDR2 FQNEAQ (reference sequence). The CDR3 consists of 15 residues. The V segment lost 3 bases and the J segment 5 bases; nucleotides outside the gene matches: 6. CDR3 residues: CASSFPGGQGETQYF. The CDR3 DNA reads as TGTGCCAGCAGCTTCCCCGGGGGACAGGGGGAGACCCAGTACTTC.